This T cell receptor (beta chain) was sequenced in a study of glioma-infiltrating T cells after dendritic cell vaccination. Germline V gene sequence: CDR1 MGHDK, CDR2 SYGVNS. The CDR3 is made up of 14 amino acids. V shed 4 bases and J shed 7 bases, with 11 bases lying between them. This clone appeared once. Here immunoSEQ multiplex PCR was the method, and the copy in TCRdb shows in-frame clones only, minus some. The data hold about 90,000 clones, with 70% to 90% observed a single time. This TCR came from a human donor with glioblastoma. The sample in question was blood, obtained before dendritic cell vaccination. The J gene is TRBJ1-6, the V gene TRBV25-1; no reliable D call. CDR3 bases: TGTGCCAGCAGTGTAGCGGGAACCAATTCACCCCTCCACTTT. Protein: CASSVAGTNSPLHF.